This T cell receptor beta chain is from a study of T cell repertoires in cytomegalovirus infection. About the study: TCR beta signatures that were public indicated CMV infection and matching HLA type.

This clonotype occurred many times. The V end was cut by 0 bases, the J end by 6 bases, with 7 bases between. CDR3 size: 13 residues. Germline loops: CDR1 SGDLS, CDR2 YYNGEE. TCRdb fed the reads into MiXCR, producing one record per CDR3 protein. The sample has hundreds of thousands of distinct CDR3 sequences, about 9.1% seen once. The rearrangement links TRBV9 to TRBJ2-1; D gene uncertain. The TCR originated in a human donor in good health (CMV status not recorded). Some clones in this sample may be carry-over from other donors' samples. Sequenced: PBMCs. The DNA of the CDR3 is TGTGCCAGCAGCGTAGAGGCAGCCAATGAGCAGTTCTTC. Translating gives CASSVEAANEQFF.